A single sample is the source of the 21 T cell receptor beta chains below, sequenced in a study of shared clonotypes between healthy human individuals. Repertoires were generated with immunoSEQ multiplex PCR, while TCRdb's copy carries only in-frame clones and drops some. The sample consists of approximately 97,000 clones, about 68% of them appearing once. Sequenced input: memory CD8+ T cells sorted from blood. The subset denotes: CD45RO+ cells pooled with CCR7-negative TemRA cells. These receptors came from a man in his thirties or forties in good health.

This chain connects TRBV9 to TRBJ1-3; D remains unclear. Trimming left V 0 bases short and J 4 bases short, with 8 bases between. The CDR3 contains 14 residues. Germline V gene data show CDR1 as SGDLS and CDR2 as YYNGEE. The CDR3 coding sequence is TGTGCCAGCAGCGTAGGCGTTTCGGGAAACACCATATATTTT. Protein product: CASSVGVSGNTIYF.

The CDR3 is CASSLAGVGEYEQYF. Written as DNA, the CDR3 is TGTGCCAGTAGTCTAGCGGGAGTGGGGGAATACGAGCAGTACTTC. The J gene is TRBJ2-7, the V gene TRBV28, with 10 nucleotides matching TRBD2. Germline-derived CDR1 and CDR2 are MDHEN and SYDVKM. The length of the CDR3 is 15 residues. V was pared by 9 bases and J by 4 bases, with 12 bases of the junction left unmatched.

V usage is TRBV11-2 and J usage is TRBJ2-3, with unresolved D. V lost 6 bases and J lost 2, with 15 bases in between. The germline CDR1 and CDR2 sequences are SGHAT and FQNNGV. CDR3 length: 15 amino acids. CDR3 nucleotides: TGTGCCAGCAGGGCTACCCTCAGGACCACAGATACGCAGTATTTT. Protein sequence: CASRATLRTTDTQYF.

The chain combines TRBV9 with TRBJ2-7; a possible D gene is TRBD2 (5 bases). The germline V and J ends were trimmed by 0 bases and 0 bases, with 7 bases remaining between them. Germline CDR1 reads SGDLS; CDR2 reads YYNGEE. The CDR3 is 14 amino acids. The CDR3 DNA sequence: TGTGCCAGCAGCGTAGGAGGGATCTCCTACGAGCAGTACTTC. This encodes CASSVGGISYEQYF.

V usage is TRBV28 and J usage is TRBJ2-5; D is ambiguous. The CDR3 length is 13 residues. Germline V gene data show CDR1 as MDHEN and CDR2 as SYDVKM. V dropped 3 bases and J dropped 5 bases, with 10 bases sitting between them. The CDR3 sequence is CASSFSRMETQYF. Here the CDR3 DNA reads TGTGCCAGCAGTTTCAGCAGGATGGAGACCCAGTACTTC.

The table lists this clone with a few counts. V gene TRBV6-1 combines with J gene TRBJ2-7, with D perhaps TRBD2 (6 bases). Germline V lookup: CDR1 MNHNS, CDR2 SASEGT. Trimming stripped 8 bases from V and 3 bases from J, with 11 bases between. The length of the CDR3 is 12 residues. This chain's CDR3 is CASPGANYEQYF. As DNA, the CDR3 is TGTGCCAGCCCGGGAGCGAACTACGAGCAGTACTTC.

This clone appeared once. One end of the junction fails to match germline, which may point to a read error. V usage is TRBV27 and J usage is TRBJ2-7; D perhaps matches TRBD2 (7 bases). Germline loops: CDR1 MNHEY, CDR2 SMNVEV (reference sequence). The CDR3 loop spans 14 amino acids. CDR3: CANSYAGAGYEQYF. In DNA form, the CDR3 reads TGTGCCAACAGTTATGCGGGGGCGGGCTACGAGCAGTACTTC.

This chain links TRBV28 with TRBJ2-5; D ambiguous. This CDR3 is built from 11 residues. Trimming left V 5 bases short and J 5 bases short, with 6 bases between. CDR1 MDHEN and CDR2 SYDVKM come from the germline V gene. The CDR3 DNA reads TGTGCCAGCAGTAATTATGAGACCCAGTACTTC. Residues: CASSNYETQYF.

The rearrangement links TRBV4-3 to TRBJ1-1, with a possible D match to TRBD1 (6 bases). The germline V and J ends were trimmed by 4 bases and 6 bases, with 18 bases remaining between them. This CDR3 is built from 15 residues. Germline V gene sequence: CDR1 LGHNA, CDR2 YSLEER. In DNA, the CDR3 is TGCGCCAGCAGCCGGGAACCGACAGGAGGCCCTGAAGCTTTCTTT. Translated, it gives CASSREPTGGPEAFF.

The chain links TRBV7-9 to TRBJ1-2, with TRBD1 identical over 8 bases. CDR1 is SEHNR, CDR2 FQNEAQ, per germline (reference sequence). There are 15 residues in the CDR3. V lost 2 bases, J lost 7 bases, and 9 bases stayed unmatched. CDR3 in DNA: TGTGCCAGCAGCTTACCTCGTGGACAGGGTAGTGGCTACACCTTC. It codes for CASSLPRGQGSGYTF.

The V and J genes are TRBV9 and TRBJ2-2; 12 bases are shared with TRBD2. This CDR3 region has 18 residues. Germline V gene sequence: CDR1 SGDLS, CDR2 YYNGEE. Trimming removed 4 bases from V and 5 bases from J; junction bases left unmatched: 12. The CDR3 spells CASSPHLSSGRATGELFF. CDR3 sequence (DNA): TGTGCCAGCAGCCCCCACCTTTCTAGCGGGAGGGCAACCGGGGAGCTGTTTTTT. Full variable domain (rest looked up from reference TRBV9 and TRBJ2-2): DSGVTQTPKHLITATGQRVTLRCSPRSGDLSVYWYQQSLDQGLQFLIQYYNGEERAKGNILERFSAQQFPDLHSELNLSSLELGDSALYFCASSPHLSSGRATGELFFGEGSRLTVL.

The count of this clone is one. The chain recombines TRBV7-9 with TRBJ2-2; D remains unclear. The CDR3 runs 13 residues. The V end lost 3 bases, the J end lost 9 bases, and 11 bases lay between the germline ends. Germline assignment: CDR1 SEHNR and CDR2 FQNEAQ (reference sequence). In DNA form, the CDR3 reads TGTGCCAGCAGCTTGTCGCCTCGCTGGGAGCTGTTTTTT. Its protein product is CASSLSPRWELFF.

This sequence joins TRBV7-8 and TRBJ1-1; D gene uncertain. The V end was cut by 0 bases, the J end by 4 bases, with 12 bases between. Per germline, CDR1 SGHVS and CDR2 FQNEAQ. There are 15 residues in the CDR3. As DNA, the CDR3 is TGTGCCAGCAGCTTAGCGTATTATGGTTCCACTGAAGCTTTCTTT. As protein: CASSLAYYGSTEAFF.

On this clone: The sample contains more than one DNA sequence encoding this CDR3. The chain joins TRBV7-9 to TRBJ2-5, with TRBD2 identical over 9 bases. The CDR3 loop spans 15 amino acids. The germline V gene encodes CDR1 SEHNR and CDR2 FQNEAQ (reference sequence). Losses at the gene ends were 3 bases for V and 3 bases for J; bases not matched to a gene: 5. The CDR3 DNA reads TGTGCCAGCAGCTTCCCGACTAGCGGAGAAGAGACCCAGTACTTC. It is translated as CASSFPTSGEETQYF.

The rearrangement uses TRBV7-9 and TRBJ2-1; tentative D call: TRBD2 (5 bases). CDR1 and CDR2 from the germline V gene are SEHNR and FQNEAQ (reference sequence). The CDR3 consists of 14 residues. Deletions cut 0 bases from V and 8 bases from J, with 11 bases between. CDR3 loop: CASSLAGEVDEQFF. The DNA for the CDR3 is TGTGCCAGCAGCTTAGCGGGAGAGGTTGATGAGCAGTTCTTC.

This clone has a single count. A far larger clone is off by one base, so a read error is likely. CDR3 nucleotides: TGTGCCAGCAGTGACTACTCTGGGGCCAACGTCCTGACTTTC. This codes for CASSDYSGANVLTF. The V gene is TRBV2, the J gene TRBJ2-6; D ambiguous. Trimming shortened V by 3 bases and J by 0 bases, and 3 bases separated the two germline ends. The V gene's germline CDR1 is SNHLY and CDR2 FYNNEI. CDR3 length: 14 amino acids.

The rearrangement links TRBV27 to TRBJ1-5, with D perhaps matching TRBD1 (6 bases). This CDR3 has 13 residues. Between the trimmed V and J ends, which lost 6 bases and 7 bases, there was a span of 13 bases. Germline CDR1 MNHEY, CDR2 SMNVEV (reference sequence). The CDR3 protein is CASRGARGQPQHF. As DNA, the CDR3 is TGTGCCAGCAGGGGGGCGCGGGGGCAGCCCCAGCATTTT.

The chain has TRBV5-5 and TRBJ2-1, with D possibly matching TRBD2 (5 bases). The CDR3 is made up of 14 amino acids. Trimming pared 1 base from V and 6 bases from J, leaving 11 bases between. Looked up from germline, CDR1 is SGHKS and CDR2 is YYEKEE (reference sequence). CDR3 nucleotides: TGTGCCAGCAGCTTGCGGGCTAGCTCCAATGAGCAGTTCTTC. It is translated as CASSLRASSNEQFF.

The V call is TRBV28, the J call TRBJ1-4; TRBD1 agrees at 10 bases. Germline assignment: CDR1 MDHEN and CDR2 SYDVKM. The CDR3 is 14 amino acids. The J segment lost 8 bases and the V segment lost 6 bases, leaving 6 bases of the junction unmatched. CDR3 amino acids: CASSTTGGKEKLFF. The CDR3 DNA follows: TGTGCCAGCAGCACGACAGGGGGCAAGGAAAAACTGTTTTTT.

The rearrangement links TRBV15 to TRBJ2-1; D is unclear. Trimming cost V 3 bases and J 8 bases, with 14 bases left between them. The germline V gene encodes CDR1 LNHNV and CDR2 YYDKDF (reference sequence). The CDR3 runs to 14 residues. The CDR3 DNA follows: TGTGCCACCAGCAGCCGGGCCGAGCCCCATGAGCAGTTCTTC. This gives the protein CATSSRAEPHEQFF.

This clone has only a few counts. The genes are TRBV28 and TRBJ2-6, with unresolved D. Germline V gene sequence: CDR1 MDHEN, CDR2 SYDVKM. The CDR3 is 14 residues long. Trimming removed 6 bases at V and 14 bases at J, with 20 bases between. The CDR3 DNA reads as TGTGCCAGCAGCACAGCGCTAGGTTACCAGATCCTGACTTTC. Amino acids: CASSTALGYQILTF.